This passage covers 8 T cell receptor beta chains from one sample sequenced in a study of blood T cell repertoires in COVID-19. Measured with immunoSEQ multiplex PCR; TCRdb has only the in-frame clones, and not every one. The sample holds over 200,000 clones, approximately 82% seen once. Sequenced material: peripheral blood. The receptors were sampled from a man older than 75 with acute or convalescent COVID-19.

About this clone itself: The sample carries other DNA sequences with the same CDR3. The chain links TRBV11-3 to TRBJ2-7, with D unresolved. Between the trimmed V and J ends, which lost 3 bases and 0 bases, there was a span of 6 bases. The CDR3 has 13 amino acids. Germline CDR1 SGHNT, CDR2 YENEEA. CDR3 residues: CASSLTSSYEQYF. The DNA of the CDR3 is TGTGCCAGCAGCTTGACAAGCTCCTACGAGCAGTACTTC.

V and J are TRBV28 and TRBJ1-1; possible D gene TRBD1, 5 bases. Germline CDR1 reads MDHEN; CDR2 reads SYDVKM. The CDR3 is 14 amino acids. V gave up 7 bases and J gave up 0 bases, with 12 bases separating them. CDR3 sequence (DNA): TGTGCCAGCAAAAGGGGCGGCATGAACACTGAAGCTTTCTTT. Its translation is CASKRGGMNTEAFF.

V usage is TRBV30 and J usage is TRBJ1-4, with 9 bases fitting TRBD1. Unmatched junction bases numbered 7, after V lost 3 bases and J lost 8 bases. The CDR3 is made up of 14 amino acids. Germline CDR1 and CDR2: GTSNPN and SVGIG (reference sequence). CDR3 protein: CAWSPQGAREKLFF. The CDR3 DNA sequence: TGTGCCTGGAGCCCACAGGGGGCTCGGGAAAAACTGTTTTTT.

This rearrangement joins TRBV11-2 to TRBJ2-1; weak D call: TRBD2 (6 bases). The CDR3 extends over 15 amino acids. The germline V gene encodes CDR1 SGHAT and CDR2 FQNNGV. Deletions cut 3 bases from V and 0 bases from J, with 9 bases between. The chain's CDR3 is CASSLEGFSYNEQFF. The CDR3 DNA reads as TGTGCCAGCAGCTTGGAGGGGTTCTCCTACAATGAGCAGTTCTTC.

The rearrangement links TRBV27 to TRBJ1-2; the D is unclear. This CDR3 spans 15 amino acids. Germline CDR1 reads MNHEY; CDR2 reads SMNVEV (reference sequence). V was shortened by 5 bases and J by 0 bases, with 13 bases between the two germline ends. The DNA for the CDR3 is TGTGCCAGCAGTGCCACTTGGGCTACTAACTATGGCTACACCTTC. The encoded protein is CASSATWATNYGYTF.

The chain employs TRBV15 and TRBJ2-3, with D unresolved. Trimming took 0 bases from V and 5 from J, leaving 15 bases between them. This CDR3 region has 16 residues. In germline, CDR1 is LNHNV, CDR2 YYDKDF (reference sequence). The CDR3 DNA is TGTGCCACCAGCAGAGATCCCCCTCCCCTTTTAGATACGCAGTATTTT. Its protein product is CATSRDPPPLLDTQYF.

The CDR3 loop reads CASSLRQGMHGYTF. In DNA, the CDR3 is TGTGCCAGTAGTTTGAGACAGGGAATGCATGGCTACACCTTC. This rearrangement joins TRBV19 to TRBJ1-2, with 7 bases lining up with TRBD1. CDR3 length: 14 residues. The V and J ends lost 5 bases and 6 bases, in that order; junction bases with no gene match: 9. Per the germline V gene, CDR1 is LNHDA and CDR2 is SQIVND (reference sequence).

This clone was detected a few times. The rearrangement uses TRBV6-2 or TRBV6-3 and TRBJ2-5, with a weak D call TRBD2 (6 bases). The CDR3 loop spans 14 amino acids. The germline V gene has CDR1 MNHEY and CDR2 SVGEGT. The V end was cut by 0 bases, the J end by 5 bases, with 10 bases between. The CDR3 sequence is CASSYSRLAETQYF. In nucleotides, the CDR3 is TGTGCCAGCAGTTACTCGCGGCTAGCGGAGACCCAGTACTTC.